These 19 T cell receptor beta chains were all obtained from the same sample, sequenced in a study of CD8 T cells in ankylosing spondylitis. One entry per CDR3 protein results from TCRdb running MiXCR on the 5' RACE reads. The sample shows about 340,000 distinct CDR3 sequences, 20% of them seen only once. Material: blood, either unsorted or a sorted T cell fraction (not recorded which). The receptors were gathered from a male donor with ankylosing spondylitis or in good health (not recorded which).

This clonotype was counted between two and nine times. The chain recombines TRBV12-3 or TRBV12-4 with TRBJ2-7; no clear D gene. The CDR3 length is 12 residues. V lost 5 bases, J lost 7 bases, and 12 bases lay in between. CDR3 coding DNA: TGTGCCAGCAGTGGGCGAGGCGGAGAGCAGTACTTC. It is translated as CASSGRGGEQYF.

Ten or more counts support this clonotype. J is TRBJ2-7 and V is TRBV5-1; D is possibly TRBD1 (6 bases). This CDR3 comprises 14 residues. The V end lost 5 bases, the J end lost 0 bases, and 12 bases lay between the germline ends. Germline V lookup: CDR1 SGHRS, CDR2 YFSETQ. The CDR3 region is CASSETGASYEQYF. The CDR3, as DNA: TGCGCCAGCAGTGAGACAGGAGCCTCCTACGAGCAGTACTTC. Full variable domain (missing parts from reference TRBV5-1 and TRBJ2-7): KAGVTQTPRYLIKTRGQQVTLSCSPISGHRSVSWYQQTPGQGLQFLFEYFSETQRNKGNFPGRFSGRQFSNSRSEMNVSTLELGDSALYLCASSETGASYEQYFGPGTRLTVT.

In its sample, this clonotype was seen a few times. This chain joins TRBV7-9 and TRBJ2-7; D unresolved. CDR1 and CDR2 from the germline V gene are SEHNR and FQNEAQ (reference sequence). The CDR3 extends over 12 amino acids. The V end lost 3 bases, the J end lost 3 bases, and 6 bases lay between the germline ends. The chain's CDR3 is CASSFKFYEQYF. The CDR3 nucleotides are TGTGCCAGCAGCTTTAAATTCTACGAGCAGTACTTC.

The count of this clonotype is one. V gene TRBV4-1 combines with J gene TRBJ2-7, with 12 positions matching TRBD1. V shed 2 bases, J shed 5 bases, and the junction held 4 bases outside the gene matches. CDR1 and CDR2 from the germline V gene are MGHRA and YSYEKL. The CDR3 consists of 15 residues. In DNA form, the CDR3 reads TGCGCCAGCAGCCAAACCGGGACAGGGGGCCACGAGCAGTACTTC. Protein product: CASSQTGTGGHEQYF.

Many counts were recorded for this clonotype. This chain uses TRBV10-3 with TRBJ2-6; D is unclear. V was pared by 7 bases and J by 0 bases, with 10 bases between. Germline CDR1 reads ENHRY; CDR2 reads SYGVKD. The CDR3 covers 15 residues. The CDR3 loop is CAIMRWISGANVLTF. The CDR3 coding sequence is TGTGCCATCATGAGGTGGATCTCTGGGGCCAACGTCCTGACTTTC.

This chain links TRBV9 with TRBJ2-2, with D maybe TRBD2 (5 bases). The CDR3 runs to 13 residues. CDR1 and CDR2 (germline): SGDLS, YYNGEE. Trimming shortened V by 0 bases and J by 6 bases, and 6 bases separated the two germline ends. In DNA form, the CDR3 reads TGTGCCAGCAGCGTAGGAGGGTCCGGGGAGCTGTTTTTT. Its protein is CASSVGGSGELFF.

This clonotype was found a few times. The chain employs TRBV12-3 or TRBV12-4 and TRBJ1-5, with TRBD1 matching 8 bases. V lost 5 bases and J lost 5; bases outside the gene matches: 8. This CDR3 has 15 amino acids. CDR3 coding DNA: TGTGCCAGCAGTAACAGGGGGGTGTGGGATCAGCCCCAGCATTTT. Its translation: CASSNRGVWDQPQHF.

This clonotype was detected a few times. The chain carries TRBV5-6 and TRBJ2-5; 9 nucleotides match TRBD2. The V gene's germline CDR1 is SGHDT and CDR2 YYEEEE. The CDR3 spans 16 residues. The V and J ends lost 0 bases and 2 bases, in that order; junction bases with no gene match: 5. CDR3 loop: CASSLAASGEQETQYF. DNA of the CDR3: TGTGCCAGCAGCTTGGCGGCTAGCGGGGAACAAGAGACCCAGTACTTC.

The sample holds a few counts of this clonotype. V is TRBV12-3 or TRBV12-4 and J is TRBJ2-1; D could derive from TRBD1 or TRBD2 (5 bases each). With 3 bases removed from V and 7 bases from J, the gap between germline ends came to 16 bases. This CDR3 has 15 residues. The CDR3 bases are TGTGCCAGCAGTTTGGGGGTCCTTTCGAGTAATGAGCAGTTCTTC. Translation gives CASSLGVLSSNEQFF.

This clonotype has a handful of counts. The chain is built from TRBV5-1 and TRBJ1-6; D might be TRBD1 (5 bases). The CDR3 runs 14 residues. The V end was cut by 0 bases, the J end by 8 bases, with 9 bases between. The V gene's germline CDR1 is SGHRS and CDR2 YFSETQ. The CDR3 DNA reads TGCGCCAGCAGCTTGGCAGGGTTTGATTCACCCCTCCACTTT. Residues: CASSLAGFDSPLHF.

The table lists this clonotype with many counts. The genes are TRBV7-9 and TRBJ2-7; no clear D gene. The germline V gene encodes CDR1 SEHNR and CDR2 FQNEAQ (reference sequence). Trimming removed 6 bases at V and 4 bases at J, with 10 bases between. The CDR3 runs to 12 residues. In nucleotides, the CDR3 is TGTGCCAGCAGTTTGGTCGATTACGAGCAGTACTTC. Its protein is CASSLVDYEQYF.

This clonotype was detected a few times. The chain has TRBV6-5 and TRBJ2-1; D is unclear. Trimming left V 6 bases short and J 7 bases short, with 7 bases between. The CDR3 is 11 amino acids. Germline CDR1 and CDR2: MNHEY and SVGAGI. The CDR3 spells CASRMGNEQFF. CDR3 bases: TGTGCCAGCAGGATGGGGAATGAGCAGTTCTTC.

The chain has TRBV4-1 and TRBJ2-7, with 7 bases that match TRBD1. The V and J ends lost 0 bases and 4 bases, in that order; junction bases with no gene match: 9. The CDR3 covers 16 residues. Germline CDR1 MGHRA, CDR2 YSYEKL. The chain's CDR3 is CASSQDLTGVMYEQYF. The CDR3, as DNA: TGCGCCAGCAGCCAAGATCTAACAGGGGTGATGTACGAGCAGTACTTC.

The rearrangement joins TRBV2 to TRBJ2-4; possible D gene TRBD2, 7 bases. This CDR3 has 15 amino acids. The V end lost 6 bases, the J end lost 0 bases, and 12 bases lay between the germline ends. Germline V gives CDR1 SNHLY, CDR2 FYNNEI. This chain's CDR3 is CASRQGGGAKNIQYF. The CDR3 coding sequence is TGTGCCAGCAGACAGGGAGGGGGAGCCAAAAACATTCAGTACTTC.

This chain joins TRBV20-1 and TRBJ2-1, with TRBD2 matching over 14 bases. CDR1 and CDR2 from the germline V gene are DFQATT and SNEGSKA (reference sequence). The CDR3 contains 18 residues. Trimming cost V 2 bases and J 0 bases; bases outside gene matches: 6. CDR3 residues: CSARSTSGGDSSYNEQFF. The CDR3 DNA reads TGCAGTGCTAGATCGACTAGCGGGGGGGACAGCTCCTACAATGAGCAGTTCTTC.

V and J are TRBV11-2 and TRBJ2-7; 9 bases align to TRBD2. Germline V gives CDR1 SGHAT, CDR2 FQNNGV. The V segment lost 1 base and the J segment 4 bases; nucleotides outside the gene matches: 8. The CDR3 extends over 16 amino acids. The chain's CDR3 is CASSLGSGGTGYEQYF. For the CDR3, the DNA is TGTGCCAGCAGCTTAGGTAGCGGGGGTACGGGATACGAGCAGTACTTC.

The J gene is TRBJ2-3, the V gene TRBV12-3 or TRBV12-4; D possibly uses TRBD1 or TRBD2 (7 bases each). Trimming shortened V by 3 bases and J by 2 bases, and 12 bases separated the two germline ends. The CDR3 is 15 amino acids. The CDR3 sequence: CASSFTGDYTDTQYF. CDR3 sequence (DNA): TGTGCCAGCAGTTTTACAGGGGACTACACAGATACGCAGTATTTT.

This clonotype was seen a handful of times. The chain couples TRBV7-8 to TRBJ2-1, with D possibly TRBD2 on 7 matching bases. Germline CDR1 is SGHVS and CDR2 is FQNEAQ. This CDR3 has 15 residues. The germline V and J ends were trimmed by 3 bases and 9 bases, with 18 bases remaining between them. Written as DNA, the CDR3 is TGTGCCAGCAGCTTGGTAGGGGGGGCTTTGGGTGAGCAGTTCTTC. Protein: CASSLVGGALGEQFF.

A single count supports this clonotype. The chain joins TRBV3-1 to TRBJ2-2; D not certain. CDR3 length: 16 amino acids. V shed 0 bases and J shed 3 bases, with 11 bases lying between them. From germline, CDR1 is LGHDT and CDR2 YNNKEL (reference sequence). The CDR3 reads CASSQETVGDTGELFF. CDR3 coding DNA: TGTGCCAGCAGCCAAGAAACAGTGGGTGACACCGGGGAGCTGTTTTTT.